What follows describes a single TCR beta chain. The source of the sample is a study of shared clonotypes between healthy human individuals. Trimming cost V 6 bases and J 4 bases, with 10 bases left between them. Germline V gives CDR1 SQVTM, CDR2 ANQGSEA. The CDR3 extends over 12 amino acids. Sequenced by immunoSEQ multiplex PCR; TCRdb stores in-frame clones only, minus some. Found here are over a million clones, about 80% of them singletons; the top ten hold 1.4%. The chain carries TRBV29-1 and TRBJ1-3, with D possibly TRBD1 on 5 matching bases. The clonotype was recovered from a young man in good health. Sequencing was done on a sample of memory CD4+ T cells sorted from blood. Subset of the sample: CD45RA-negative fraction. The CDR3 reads CSVGTIGNTIYF. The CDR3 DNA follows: TGCAGCGTGGGGACCATCGGAAACACCATATATTTT.